This is a list of T cell receptor beta chains from one sample in a study of blood T cell repertoires in COVID-19. Measured with immunoSEQ multiplex PCR; TCRdb has only the in-frame clones, and not every one. The sample holds around 330,000 clones; approximately 86% are singletons and the top ten take approximately 9%. Source material: PBMCs or T cells enriched from blood (not recorded which). The receptors were sampled from a woman aged 18 to 35 who had recovered from COVID-19. CDR3s include the opening cysteine and the closing phenylalanine or tryptophan. A D gene is named only where the DNA matches it firmly. Size is stated for part of the rows, as once, few or many counts, or as a class when the clone is expanded.

>.|.|TRBV6-5|13|TRBJ1-5
CASSMDFQEPQHF
TGTGCCAGCAGCATGGACTTTCAGGAGCCCCAGCATTTT
>.|.|TRBV19|14|TRBJ2-3
CASSQGGGTDTQYF
TGTGCCAGTAGTCAAGGGGGAGGCACAGATACGCAGTATTTT
>once|.|TRBV9|17|TRBJ2-2
CASSVASPQANTGELFF
TGTGCCAGCAGCGTAGCTTCTCCCCAGGCTAACACCGGGGAGCTGTTTTTT
>once|TRBD2|TRBV5-4|15|TRBJ2-5
CASSSTSGTQETQYF
TGTGCCAGCAGCTCGACTAGCGGGACACAAGAGACCCAGTACTTC
>.|TRBD1|TRBV9|15|TRBJ1-1
CASSRGDREVAEAFF
TGTGCCAGCAGCAGGGGGGACAGGGAAGTTGCTGAAGCTTTCTTT
>.|.|TRBV19|14|TRBJ2-7
CASSPGQYSYEQYF
TGTGCCAGTAGTCCCGGACAGTACTCCTACGAGCAGTACTTC
>once|TRBD2|TRBV7-9|15|TRBJ2-2
CASIASGSNTGELFF
TGTGCCAGCATAGCTAGCGGCTCGAACACCGGGGAGCTGTTTTTT
>.|TRBD1|TRBV7-3|14|TRBJ1-1
CASSLRGQITEAFF
TGTGCCAGCAGTTTGAGGGGGCAAATCACTGAAGCTTTCTTT
>.|.|TRBV5-1|13|TRBJ1-2
CASSLALAYGYTF
TGCGCCAGCAGCTTGGCGCTGGCCTATGGCTACACCTTC
>.|.|TRBV5-1|13|TRBJ2-7
CASTRTDSYEQYF
TGCGCCAGCACACGGACAGACTCCTACGAGCAGTACTTC
>.|.|TRBV28|13|TRBJ1-6
CASQLGAYSPLHF
TGTGCCAGTCAGCTTGGGGCTTATTCACCCCTCCACTTT
>.|.|TRBV9|16|TRBJ2-3
CASSVGRGGGGDTQYF
TGTGCCAGCAGCGTAGGTAGGGGGGGAGGCGGAGATACGCAGTATTTT
>.|TRBD1|TRBV5-8|13|TRBJ1-2
CASSLPTGVGYTF
TGTGCCAGCAGCTTACCGACAGGGGTCGGCTACACCTTC